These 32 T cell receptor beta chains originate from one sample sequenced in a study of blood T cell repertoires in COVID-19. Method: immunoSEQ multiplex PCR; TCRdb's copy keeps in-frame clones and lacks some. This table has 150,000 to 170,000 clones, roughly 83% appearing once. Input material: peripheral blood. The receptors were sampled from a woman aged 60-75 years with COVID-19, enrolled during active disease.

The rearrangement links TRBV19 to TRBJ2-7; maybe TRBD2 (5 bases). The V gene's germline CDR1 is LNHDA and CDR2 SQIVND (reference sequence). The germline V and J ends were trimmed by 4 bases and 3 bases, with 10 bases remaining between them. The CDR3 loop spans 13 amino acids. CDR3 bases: TGTGCCAGTAGTAGGGGAGAGGACTACGAGCAGTACTTC. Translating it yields CASSRGEDYEQYF.

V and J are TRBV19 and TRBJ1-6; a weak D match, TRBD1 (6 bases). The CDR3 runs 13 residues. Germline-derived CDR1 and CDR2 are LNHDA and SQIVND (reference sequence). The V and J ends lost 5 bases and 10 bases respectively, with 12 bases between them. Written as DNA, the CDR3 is TGTGCCAGTAGTGCTACAGGGTTATCACCCCTCCACTTT. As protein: CASSATGLSPLHF.

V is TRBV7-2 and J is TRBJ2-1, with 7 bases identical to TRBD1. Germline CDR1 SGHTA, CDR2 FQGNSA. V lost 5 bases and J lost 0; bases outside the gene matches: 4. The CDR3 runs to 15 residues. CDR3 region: CASSLDRSSYNEQFF. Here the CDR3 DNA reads TGTGCCAGCAGCCTGGACAGGAGCTCCTACAATGAGCAGTTCTTC.

The CDR3 DNA reads as TGCGCCAGCAGCCCCTCAGGACAGGTCACCCACACCTTC. Protein sequence: CASSPSGQVTHTF. The chain is built from TRBV5-1 and TRBJ1-2, with 7 bases lining up with TRBD1. Trimming took 4 bases from V and 12 from J; bases not matched to a gene: 12. CDR1 is SGHRS, CDR2 YFSETQ, per germline. The CDR3 has 13 residues.

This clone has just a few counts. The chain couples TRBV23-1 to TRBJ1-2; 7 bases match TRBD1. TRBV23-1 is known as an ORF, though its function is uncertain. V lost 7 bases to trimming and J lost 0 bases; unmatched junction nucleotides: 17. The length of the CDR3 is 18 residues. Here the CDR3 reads CASTDSRDRHKTNYGYTF. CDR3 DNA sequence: TGCGCCAGCACTGACAGCCGGGACAGACATAAAACTAACTATGGCTACACCTTC.

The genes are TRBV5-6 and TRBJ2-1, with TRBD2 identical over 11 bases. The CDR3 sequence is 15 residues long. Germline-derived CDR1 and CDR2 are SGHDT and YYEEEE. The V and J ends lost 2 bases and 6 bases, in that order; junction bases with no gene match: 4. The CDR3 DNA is TGTGCCAGCAGCTTCAGGACTAGCGGGTCCAATGAGCAGTTCTTC. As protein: CASSFRTSGSNEQFF.

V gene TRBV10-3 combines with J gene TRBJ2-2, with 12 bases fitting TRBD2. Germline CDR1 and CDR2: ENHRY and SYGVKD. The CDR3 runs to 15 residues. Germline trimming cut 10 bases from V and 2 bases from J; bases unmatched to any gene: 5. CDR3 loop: CATSLAGGNTGELFF. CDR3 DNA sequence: TGTGCCACCTCACTAGCGGGAGGTAACACCGGGGAGCTGTTTTTT.

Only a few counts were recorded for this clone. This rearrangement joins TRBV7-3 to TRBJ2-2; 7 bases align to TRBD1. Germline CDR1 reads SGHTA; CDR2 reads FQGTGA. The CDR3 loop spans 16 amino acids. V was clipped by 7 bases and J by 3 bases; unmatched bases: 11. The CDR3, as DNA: TGTGCCAGCAAGGCCCGACAGGGTGTTGACACCGGGGAGCTGTTTTTT. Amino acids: CASKARQGVDTGELFF.

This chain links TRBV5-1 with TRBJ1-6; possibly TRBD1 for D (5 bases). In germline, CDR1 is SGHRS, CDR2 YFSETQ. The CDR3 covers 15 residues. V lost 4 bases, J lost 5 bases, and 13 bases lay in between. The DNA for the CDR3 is TGCGCCAGCAGCCCGGAGTGGGGCGATAATTCACCCCTCCACTTT. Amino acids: CASSPEWGDNSPLHF.

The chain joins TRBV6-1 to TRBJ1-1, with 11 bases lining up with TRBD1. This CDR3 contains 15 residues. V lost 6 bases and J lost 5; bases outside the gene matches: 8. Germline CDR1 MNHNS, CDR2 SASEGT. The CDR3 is CASRPGTGGGTEAFF. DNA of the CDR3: TGTGCCAGCAGGCCCGGGACAGGGGGGGGGACTGAAGCTTTCTTT.

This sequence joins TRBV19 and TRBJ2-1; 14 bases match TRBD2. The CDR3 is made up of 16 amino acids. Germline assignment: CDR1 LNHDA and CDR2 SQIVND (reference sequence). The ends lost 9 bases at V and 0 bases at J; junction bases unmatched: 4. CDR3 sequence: CASGTSGSGSYNEQFF. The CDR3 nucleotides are TGTGCCAGCGGGACTAGCGGGAGTGGCTCCTACAATGAGCAGTTCTTC.

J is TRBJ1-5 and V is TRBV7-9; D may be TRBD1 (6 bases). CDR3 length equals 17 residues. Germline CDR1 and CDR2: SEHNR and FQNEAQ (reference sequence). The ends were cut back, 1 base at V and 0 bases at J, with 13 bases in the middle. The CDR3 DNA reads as TGTGCCAGCAGCTTAGGGGCCCTAGGGGGTAGCAATCAGCCCCAGCATTTT. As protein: CASSLGALGGSNQPQHF.

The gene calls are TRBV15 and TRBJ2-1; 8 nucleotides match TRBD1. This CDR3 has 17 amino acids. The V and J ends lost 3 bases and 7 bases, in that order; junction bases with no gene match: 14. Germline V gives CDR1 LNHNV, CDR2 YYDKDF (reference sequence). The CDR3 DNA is TGTGCCACCAGCAGGGGCCGACAGGGGAAATTAATTAATGAGCAGTTCTTC. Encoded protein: CATSRGRQGKLINEQFF.

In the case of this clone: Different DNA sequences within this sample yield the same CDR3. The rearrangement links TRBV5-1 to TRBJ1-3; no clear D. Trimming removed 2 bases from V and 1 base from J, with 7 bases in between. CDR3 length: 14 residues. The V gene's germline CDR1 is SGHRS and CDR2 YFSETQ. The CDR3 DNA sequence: TGCGCCAGCAGCTTACCGGGGTCTGGAAACACCATATATTTT. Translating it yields CASSLPGSGNTIYF.

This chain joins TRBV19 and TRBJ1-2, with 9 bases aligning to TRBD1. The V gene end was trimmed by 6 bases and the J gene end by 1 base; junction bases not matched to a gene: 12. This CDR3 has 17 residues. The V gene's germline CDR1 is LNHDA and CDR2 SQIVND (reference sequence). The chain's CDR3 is CASSLRTGVGGNYGYTF. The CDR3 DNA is TGTGCCAGTAGCCTCCGGACAGGGGTCGGGGGTAACTATGGCTACACCTTC. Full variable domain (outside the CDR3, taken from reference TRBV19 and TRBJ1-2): DGGITQSPKYLFRKEGQNVTLSCEQNLNHDAMYWYRQDPGQGLRLIYYSQIVNDFQKGDIAEGYSVSREKKESFPLTVTSAQKNPTAFYLCASSLRTGVGGNYGYTFGSGTRLTVV.

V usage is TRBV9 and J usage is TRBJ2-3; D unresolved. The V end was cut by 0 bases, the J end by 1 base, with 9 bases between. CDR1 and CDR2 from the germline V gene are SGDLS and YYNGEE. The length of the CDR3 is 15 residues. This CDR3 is CASSVDGLGTDTQYF. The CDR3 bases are TGTGCCAGCAGCGTAGACGGGTTGGGCACAGATACGCAGTATTTT.

This chain's CDR3 is CASSSPIRGGRGETQYF. As DNA, the CDR3 is TGTGCCAGCAGCTCGCCCATACGGGGCGGGCGGGGAGAGACCCAGTACTTC. This chain connects TRBV5-4 to TRBJ2-5; maybe TRBD2 (6 bases). The CDR3 consists of 17 residues. Germline V gene data show CDR1 as SGHNT and CDR2 as YYREEE (reference sequence). V was cut by 3 bases and J by 4 bases, with 22 bases left in between.

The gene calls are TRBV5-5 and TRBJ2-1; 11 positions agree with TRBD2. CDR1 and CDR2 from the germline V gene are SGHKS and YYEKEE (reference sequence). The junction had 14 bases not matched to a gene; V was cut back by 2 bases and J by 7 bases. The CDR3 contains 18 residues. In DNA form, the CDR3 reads TGTGCCAGCAGCTTAATGTTAGCGGGGGGGCGACGATTTAATGAGCAGTTCTTC. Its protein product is CASSLMLAGGRRFNEQFF.

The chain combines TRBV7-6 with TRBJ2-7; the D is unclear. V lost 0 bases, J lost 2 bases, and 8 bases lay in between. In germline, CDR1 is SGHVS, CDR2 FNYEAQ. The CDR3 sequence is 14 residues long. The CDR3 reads CASSLAGVTYEQYF. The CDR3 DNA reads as TGTGCCAGCAGCTTAGCAGGAGTCACCTACGAGCAGTACTTC.

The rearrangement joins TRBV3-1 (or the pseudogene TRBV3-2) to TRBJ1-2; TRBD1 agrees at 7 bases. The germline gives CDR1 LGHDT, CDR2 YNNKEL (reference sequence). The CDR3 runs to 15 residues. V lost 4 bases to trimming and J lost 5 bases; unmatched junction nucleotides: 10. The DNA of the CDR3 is TGTGCCAGCAGCCGGCTCGGGACAGATTTATATGGCTACACCTTC. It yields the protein CASSRLGTDLYGYTF.

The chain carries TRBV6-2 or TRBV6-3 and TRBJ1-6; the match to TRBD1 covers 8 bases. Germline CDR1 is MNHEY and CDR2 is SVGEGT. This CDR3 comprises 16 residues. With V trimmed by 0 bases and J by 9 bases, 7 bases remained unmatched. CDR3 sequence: CASSYSSPGTGSPLHF. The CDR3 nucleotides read TGTGCCAGCAGTTACTCCAGTCCCGGGACAGGTTCACCCCTCCACTTT.

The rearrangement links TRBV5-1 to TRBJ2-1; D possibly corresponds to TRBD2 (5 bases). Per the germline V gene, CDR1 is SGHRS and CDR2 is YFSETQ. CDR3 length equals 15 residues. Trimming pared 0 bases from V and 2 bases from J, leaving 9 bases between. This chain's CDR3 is CASSLDFGAYNEQFF. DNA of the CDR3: TGCGCCAGCAGCTTGGACTTCGGGGCCTACAATGAGCAGTTCTTC.

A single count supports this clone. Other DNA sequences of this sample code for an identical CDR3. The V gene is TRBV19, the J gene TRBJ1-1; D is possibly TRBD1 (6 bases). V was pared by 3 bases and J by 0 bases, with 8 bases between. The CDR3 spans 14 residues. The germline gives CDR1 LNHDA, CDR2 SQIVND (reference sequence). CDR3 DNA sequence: TGTGCCAGTAGTATTGGACAGTTGAACACTGAAGCTTTCTTT. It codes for CASSIGQLNTEAFF.

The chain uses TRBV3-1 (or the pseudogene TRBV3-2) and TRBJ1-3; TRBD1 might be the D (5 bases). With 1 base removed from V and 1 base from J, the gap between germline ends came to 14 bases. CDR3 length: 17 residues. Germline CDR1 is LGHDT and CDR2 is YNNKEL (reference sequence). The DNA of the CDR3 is TGTGCCAGCAGCCAAGGATCGGGGGTCGGGTCTGGAAACACCATATATTTT. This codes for CASSQGSGVGSGNTIYF.

CDR3 residues: CASSPQGSYEQYF. The CDR3 region has the DNA TGCGCCAGCAGCCCACAGGGATCCTACGAGCAGTACTTC. The chain links TRBV5-1 to TRBJ2-7; D may be TRBD1 (6 bases). The germline V and J ends were trimmed by 4 bases and 1 base, with 9 bases remaining between them. CDR1 and CDR2 from the germline V gene are SGHRS and YFSETQ. The CDR3 is made up of 13 amino acids.

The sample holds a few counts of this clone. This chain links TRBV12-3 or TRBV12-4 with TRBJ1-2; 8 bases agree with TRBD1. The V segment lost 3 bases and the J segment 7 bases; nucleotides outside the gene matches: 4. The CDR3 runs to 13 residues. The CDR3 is CASSLQGALGYTF. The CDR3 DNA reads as TGTGCCAGCAGTTTGCAGGGGGCGCTTGGCTACACCTTC.

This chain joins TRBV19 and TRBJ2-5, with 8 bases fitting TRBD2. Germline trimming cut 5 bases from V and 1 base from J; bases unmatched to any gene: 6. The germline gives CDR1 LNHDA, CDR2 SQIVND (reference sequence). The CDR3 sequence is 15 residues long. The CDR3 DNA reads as TGTGCCAGTAGTGCTAGTCGGGAGGGCCAAGAGACCCAGTACTTC. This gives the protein CASSASREGQETQYF.

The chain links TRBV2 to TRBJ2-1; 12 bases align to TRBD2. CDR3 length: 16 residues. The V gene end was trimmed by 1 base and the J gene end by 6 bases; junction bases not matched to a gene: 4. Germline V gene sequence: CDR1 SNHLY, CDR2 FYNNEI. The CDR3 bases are TGTGCCAGCAGTGAAGAGGCTAGCGGGGGGGTCAATGAGCAGTTCTTC. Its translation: CASSEEASGGVNEQFF.

The CDR3 bases are TGTGCCAGCAGCCCTGGTTGGACTAGCGGGAGCGATGAGCAGTTCTTC. It yields the protein CASSPGWTSGSDEQFF. The J gene is TRBJ2-1, the V gene TRBV5-8, with 13 positions matching TRBD2. Germline V gene lookup returns CDR1 SGHTS and CDR2 YDEGEE. V trimming: 4 bases; J trimming: 8 bases; junction bases outside the gene matches: 9. The CDR3 covers 16 residues. Full variable domain (rest looked up from reference TRBV5-8 and TRBJ2-1): EAGVTQSPTHLIKTRGQQATLRCSPISGHTSVYWYQQALGLGLQFLLWYDEGEERNRGNFPPRFSGRQFPNYSSELNVNALELEDSALYLCASSPGWTSGSDEQFFGPGTRLTVL.

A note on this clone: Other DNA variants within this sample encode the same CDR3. CDR3 loop: CASSEGRGSNQPQHF. The CDR3 DNA follows: TGTGCCAGCAGTGAAGGAAGGGGTAGCAATCAGCCCCAGCATTTT. V gene TRBV2 combines with J gene TRBJ1-5; tentative D call: TRBD1 (5 bases). CDR3 length: 15 residues. The germline V and J ends were trimmed by 1 base and 0 bases, with 7 bases remaining between them. Germline values: CDR1 SNHLY, CDR2 FYNNEI.

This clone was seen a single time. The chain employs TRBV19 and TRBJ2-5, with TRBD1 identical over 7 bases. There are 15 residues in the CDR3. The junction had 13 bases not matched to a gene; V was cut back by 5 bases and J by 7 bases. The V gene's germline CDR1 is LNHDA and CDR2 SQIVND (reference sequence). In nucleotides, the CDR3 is TGTGCCAGTAGTCCCCGGGGCAGGGGGTTGGGGACCCAGTACTTC. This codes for CASSPRGRGLGTQYF. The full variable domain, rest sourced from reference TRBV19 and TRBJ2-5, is DGGITQSPKYLFRKEGQNVTLSCEQNLNHDAMYWYRQDPGQGLRLIYYSQIVNDFQKGDIAEGYSVSREKKESFPLTVTSAQKNPTAFYLCASSPRGRGLGTQYFGPGTRLLVL.

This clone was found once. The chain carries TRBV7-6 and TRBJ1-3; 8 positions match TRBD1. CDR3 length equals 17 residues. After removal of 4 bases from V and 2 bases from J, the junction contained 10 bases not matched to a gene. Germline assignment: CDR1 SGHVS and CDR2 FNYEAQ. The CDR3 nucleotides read TGTGCCAGCAGCTCTTCACGAAACAGGGGGACTGGAAACACCATATATTTT. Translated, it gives CASSSSRNRGTGNTIYF.